This record looks at one T cell receptor beta chain sequence and its context. What it binds is not known. Researchers built TCR beta cDNA using 5'RACE template switching with UMIs. TCRdb re-called the 5' RACE reads and catalogs CDR3 proteins one per entry, DNA excluded. This table lists hundreds of thousands of distinct CDR3 sequences. Germline CDR1 DFQATT, CDR2 SNEGSKA (reference sequence). The CDR3 consists of 13 residues. The sample belongs to a study of T cells expressing NK-cell markers. On the study more broadly: CD3+CD56+NKG2C+, CD3+CD56+NKG2C- and CD3+CD56-NKG2C+ T cells, once sorted, supplied the TCR beta repertoires. Findings of the study overall: Top CD8+ clonotypes included the dominant CD3+CD56+NKG2C+ clonotypes in a handful of donors.

The sequence was collected from a woman between 18 and 70 years old in good health. Sequencing was done on a sample of blood T cells: a sorted CD56 or NKG2C T cell subset, CD4+ or CD8+ T cells, or bulk PBMC T cells (not recorded which). The chain is built from TRBV20-1 and TRBJ2-3. CDR3 protein: CSAPHRGTDTQYF.